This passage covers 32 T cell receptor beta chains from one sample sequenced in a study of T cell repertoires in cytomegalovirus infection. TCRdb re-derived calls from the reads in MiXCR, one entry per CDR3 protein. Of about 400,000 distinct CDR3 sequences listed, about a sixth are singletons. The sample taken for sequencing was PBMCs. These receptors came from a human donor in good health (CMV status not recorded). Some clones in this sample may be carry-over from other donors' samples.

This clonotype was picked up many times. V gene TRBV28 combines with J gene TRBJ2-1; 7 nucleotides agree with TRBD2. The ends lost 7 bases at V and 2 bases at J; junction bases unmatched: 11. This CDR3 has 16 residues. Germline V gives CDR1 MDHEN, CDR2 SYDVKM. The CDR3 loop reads CASTPGTGTTYNEQFF. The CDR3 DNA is TGTGCCAGCACCCCCGGGACCGGGACTACCTACAATGAGCAGTTCTTC.

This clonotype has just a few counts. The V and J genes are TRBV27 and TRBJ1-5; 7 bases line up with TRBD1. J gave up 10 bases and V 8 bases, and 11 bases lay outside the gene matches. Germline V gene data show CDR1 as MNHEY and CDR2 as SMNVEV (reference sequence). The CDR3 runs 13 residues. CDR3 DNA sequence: TGTGCCAGCCGGCCGACAGGGCCGAGTCCCCAGCATTTT. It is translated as CASRPTGPSPQHF.

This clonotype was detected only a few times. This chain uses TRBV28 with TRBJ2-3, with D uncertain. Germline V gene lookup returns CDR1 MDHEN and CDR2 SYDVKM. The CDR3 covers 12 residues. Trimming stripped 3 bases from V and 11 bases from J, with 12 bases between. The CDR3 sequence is CASSFKLGWQYF. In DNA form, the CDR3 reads TGTGCCAGCAGTTTCAAGCTGGGCTGGCAGTATTTT.

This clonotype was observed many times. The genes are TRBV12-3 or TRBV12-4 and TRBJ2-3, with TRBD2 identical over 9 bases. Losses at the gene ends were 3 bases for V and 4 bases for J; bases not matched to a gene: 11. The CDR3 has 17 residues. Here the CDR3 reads CASSFHMRGGLADTQYF. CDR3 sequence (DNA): TGTGCCAGCAGTTTCCATATGCGGGGGGGCCTTGCAGATACGCAGTATTTT.

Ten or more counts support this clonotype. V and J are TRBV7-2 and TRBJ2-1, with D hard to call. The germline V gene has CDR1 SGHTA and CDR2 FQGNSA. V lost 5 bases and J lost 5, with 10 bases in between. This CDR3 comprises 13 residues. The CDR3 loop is CASSRPENNEQFF. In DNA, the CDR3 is TGTGCCAGCAGCCGTCCGGAAAACAATGAGCAGTTCTTC.

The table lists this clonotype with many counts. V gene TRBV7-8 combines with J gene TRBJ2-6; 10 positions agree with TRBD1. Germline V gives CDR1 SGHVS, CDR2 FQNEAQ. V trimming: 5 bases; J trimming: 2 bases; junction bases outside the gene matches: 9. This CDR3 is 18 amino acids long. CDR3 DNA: TGTGCCAGCAGCGGGGGGGCCGACAGGGGGCCTGGGGCCAACGTCCTGACTTTC. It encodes CASSGGADRGPGANVLTF.

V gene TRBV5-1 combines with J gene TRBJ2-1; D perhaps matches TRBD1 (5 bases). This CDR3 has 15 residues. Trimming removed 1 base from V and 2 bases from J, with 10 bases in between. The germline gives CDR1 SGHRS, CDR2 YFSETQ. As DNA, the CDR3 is TGCGCCAGCAGCTTGTTGCCAGGGACCTACAATGAGCAGTTCTTC. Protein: CASSLLPGTYNEQFF.

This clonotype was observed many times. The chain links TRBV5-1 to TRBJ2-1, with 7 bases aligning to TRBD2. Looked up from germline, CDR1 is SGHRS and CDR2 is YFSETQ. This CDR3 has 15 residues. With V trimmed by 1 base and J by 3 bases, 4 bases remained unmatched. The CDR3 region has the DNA TGCGCCAGCAGCTTGAGTGTAGCGGGCTACAATGAGCAGTTCTTC. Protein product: CASSLSVAGYNEQFF.

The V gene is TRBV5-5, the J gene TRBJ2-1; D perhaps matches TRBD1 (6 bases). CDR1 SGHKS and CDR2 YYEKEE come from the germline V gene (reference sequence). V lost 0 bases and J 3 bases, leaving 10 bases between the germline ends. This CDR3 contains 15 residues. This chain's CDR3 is CASSLGTVDYNEQFF. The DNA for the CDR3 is TGTGCCAGCAGCTTGGGGACAGTCGACTACAATGAGCAGTTCTTC.

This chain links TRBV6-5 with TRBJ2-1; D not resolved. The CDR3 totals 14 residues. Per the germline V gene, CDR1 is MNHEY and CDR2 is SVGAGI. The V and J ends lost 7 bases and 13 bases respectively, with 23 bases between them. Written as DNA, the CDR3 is TGTGCCAGCATCCCAAGGACCTTGCCCCGTCTCCAGTTCTTC. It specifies CASIPRTLPRLQFF.

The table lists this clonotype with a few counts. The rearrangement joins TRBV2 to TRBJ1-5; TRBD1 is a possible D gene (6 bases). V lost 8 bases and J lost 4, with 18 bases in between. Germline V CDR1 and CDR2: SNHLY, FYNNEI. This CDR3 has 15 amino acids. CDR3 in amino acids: CASGGGGPRNQPQHF. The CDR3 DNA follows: TGTGCCAGCGGGGGGGGGGGCCCAAGGAATCAGCCCCAGCATTTT.

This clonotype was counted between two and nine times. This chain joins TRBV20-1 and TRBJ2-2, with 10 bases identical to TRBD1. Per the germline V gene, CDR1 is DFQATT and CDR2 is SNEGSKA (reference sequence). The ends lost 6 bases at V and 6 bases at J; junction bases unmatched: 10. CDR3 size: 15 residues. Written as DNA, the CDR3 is TGCAGTGCCCAAAGGGCAGACAGGGGGCCCGGGGAGCTGTTTTTT. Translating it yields CSAQRADRGPGELFF.

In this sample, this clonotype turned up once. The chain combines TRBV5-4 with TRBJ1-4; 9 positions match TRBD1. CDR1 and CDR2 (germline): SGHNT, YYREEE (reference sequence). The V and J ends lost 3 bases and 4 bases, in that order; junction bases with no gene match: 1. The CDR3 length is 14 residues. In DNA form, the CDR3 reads TGTGCCAGCAGCTCGGACAGGGGTAATGAAAAACTGTTTTTT. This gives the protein CASSSDRGNEKLFF.

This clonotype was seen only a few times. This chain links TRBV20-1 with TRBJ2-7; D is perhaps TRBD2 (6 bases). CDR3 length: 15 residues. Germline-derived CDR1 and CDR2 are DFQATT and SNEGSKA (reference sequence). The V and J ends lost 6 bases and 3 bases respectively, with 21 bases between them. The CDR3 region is CSAPGETGEFYEQYF. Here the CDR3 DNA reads TGCAGTGCCCCCGGTGAGACGGGAGAGTTCTACGAGCAGTACTTC.

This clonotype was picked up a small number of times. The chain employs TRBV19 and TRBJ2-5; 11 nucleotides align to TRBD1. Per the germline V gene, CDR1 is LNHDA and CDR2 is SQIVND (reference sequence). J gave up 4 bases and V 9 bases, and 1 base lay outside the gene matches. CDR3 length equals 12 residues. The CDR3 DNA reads TGTGCCAGCGGGACAGGGGGAGAGACCCAGTACTTC. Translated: CASGTGGETQYF.

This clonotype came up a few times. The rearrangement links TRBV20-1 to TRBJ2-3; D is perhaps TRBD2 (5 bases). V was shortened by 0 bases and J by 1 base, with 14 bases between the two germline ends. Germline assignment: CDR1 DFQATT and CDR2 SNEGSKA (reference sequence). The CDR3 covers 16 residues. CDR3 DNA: TGCAGTGCTAGAGACGGCCGCGTGAGGGGCACAGATACGCAGTATTTT. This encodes CSARDGRVRGTDTQYF.

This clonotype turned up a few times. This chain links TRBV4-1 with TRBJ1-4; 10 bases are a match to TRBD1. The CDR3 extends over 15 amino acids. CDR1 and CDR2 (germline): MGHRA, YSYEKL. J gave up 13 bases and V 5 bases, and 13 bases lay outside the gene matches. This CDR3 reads CASSSEMGQGRGLFF. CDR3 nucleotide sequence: TGCGCCAGCAGCTCCGAGATGGGACAGGGGAGAGGACTGTTTTTT.

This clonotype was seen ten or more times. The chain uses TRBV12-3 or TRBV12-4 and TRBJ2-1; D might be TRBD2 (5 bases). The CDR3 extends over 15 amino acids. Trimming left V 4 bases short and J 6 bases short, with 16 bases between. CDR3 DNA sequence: TGTGCCAGCAGTTCACTAGTTAGGGCGGGCAATGAGCAGTTCTTC. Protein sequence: CASSSLVRAGNEQFF.

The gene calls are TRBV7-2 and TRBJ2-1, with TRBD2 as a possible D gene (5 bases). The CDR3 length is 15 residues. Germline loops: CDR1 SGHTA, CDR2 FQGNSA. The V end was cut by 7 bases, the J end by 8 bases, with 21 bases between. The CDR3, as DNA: TGTGCCAGCAACCAGACGGCGAGGCGAGGGTATGAGCAGTTCTTC. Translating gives CASNQTARRGYEQFF.

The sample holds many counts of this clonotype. The CDR3: CASSAGHPPGVAFF. The CDR3 nucleotides read TGTGCCAGCAGCGCAGGACATCCGCCAGGGGTAGCTTTCTTT. The chain combines TRBV7-2 with TRBJ1-1, with a tentative D call TRBD1 (6 bases). Per germline, CDR1 SGHTA and CDR2 FQGNSA. With 5 bases removed from V and 10 bases from J, the gap between germline ends came to 20 bases. This CDR3 comprises 14 residues.

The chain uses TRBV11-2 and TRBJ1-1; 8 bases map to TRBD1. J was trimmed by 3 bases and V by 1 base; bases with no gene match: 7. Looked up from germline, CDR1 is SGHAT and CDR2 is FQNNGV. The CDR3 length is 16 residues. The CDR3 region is CASSLGTGMGYTEAFF. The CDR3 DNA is TGTGCCAGCAGCTTAGGGACAGGGATGGGGTACACTGAAGCTTTCTTT.

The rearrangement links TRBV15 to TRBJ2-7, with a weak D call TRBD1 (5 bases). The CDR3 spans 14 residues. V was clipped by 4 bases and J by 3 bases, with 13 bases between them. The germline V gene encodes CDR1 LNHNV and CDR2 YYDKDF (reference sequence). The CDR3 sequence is CATSIKGPNYEQYF. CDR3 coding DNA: TGTGCCACCAGCATCAAGGGGCCAAACTACGAGCAGTACTTC.

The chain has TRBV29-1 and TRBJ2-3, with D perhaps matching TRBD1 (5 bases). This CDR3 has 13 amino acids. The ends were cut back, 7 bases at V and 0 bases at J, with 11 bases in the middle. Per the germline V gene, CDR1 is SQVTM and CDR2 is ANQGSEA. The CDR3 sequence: CSADPGSTDTQYF. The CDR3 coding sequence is TGCAGCGCAGATCCAGGGAGCACAGATACGCAGTATTTT.

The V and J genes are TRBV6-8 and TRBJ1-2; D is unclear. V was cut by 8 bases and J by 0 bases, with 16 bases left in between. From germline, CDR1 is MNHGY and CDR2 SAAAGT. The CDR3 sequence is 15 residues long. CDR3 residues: CASSETLEANYGYTF. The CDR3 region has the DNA TGTGCCAGCTCTGAGACTCTGGAGGCTAACTATGGCTACACCTTC.

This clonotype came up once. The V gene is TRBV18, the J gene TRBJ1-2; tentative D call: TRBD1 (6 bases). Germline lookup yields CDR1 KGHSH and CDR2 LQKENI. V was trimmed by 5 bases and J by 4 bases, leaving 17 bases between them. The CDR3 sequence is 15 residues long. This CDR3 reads CASSSLPRGGYGYTF. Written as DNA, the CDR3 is TGTGCCAGCTCATCCCTCCCCAGGGGCGGCTATGGCTACACCTTC.

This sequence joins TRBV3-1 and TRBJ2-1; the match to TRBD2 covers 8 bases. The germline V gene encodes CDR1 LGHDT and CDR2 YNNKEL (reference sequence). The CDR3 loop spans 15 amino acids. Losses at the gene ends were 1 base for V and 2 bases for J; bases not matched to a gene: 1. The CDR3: CASSQGGRPYNEQFF. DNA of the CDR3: TGTGCCAGCAGCCAAGGCGGGAGGCCCTACAATGAGCAGTTCTTC.

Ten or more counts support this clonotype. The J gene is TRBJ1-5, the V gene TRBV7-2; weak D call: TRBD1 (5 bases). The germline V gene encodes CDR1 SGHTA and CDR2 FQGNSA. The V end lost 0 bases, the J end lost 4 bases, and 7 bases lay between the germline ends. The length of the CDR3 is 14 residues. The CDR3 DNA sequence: TGTGCCAGCAGCTTAGCCGAGGGGAATCAGCCCCAGCATTTT. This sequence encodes CASSLAEGNQPQHF.

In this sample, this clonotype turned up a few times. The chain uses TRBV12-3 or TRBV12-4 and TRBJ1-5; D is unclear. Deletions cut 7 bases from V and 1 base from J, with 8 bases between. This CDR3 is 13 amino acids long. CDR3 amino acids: CASNTMSNQPQHF. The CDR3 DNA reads TGTGCCAGCAACACTATGAGCAATCAGCCCCAGCATTTT.

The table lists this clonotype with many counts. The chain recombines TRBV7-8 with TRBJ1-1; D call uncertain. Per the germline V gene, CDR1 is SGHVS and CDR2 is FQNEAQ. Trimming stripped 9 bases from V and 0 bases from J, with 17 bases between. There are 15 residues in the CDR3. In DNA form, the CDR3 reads TGTGCCAGTTCGGACGGATATATTATGAACACTGAAGCTTTCTTT. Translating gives CASSDGYIMNTEAFF.

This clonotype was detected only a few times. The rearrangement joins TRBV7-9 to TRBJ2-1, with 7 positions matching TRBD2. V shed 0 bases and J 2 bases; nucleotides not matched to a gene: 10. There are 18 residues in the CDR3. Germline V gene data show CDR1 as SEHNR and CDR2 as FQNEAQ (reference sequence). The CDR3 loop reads CASSLAGGPRITYNEQFF. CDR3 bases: TGTGCCAGCAGCTTAGCGGGAGGGCCTCGGATTACCTACAATGAGCAGTTCTTC.

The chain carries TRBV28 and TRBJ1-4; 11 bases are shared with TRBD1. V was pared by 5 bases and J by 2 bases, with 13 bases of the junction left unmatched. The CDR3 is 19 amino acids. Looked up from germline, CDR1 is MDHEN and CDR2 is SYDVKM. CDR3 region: CASSGLGQGAGGTNEKLFF. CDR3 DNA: TGTGCCAGCAGTGGCCTCGGACAGGGGGCGGGTGGCACTAATGAAAAACTGTTTTTT.

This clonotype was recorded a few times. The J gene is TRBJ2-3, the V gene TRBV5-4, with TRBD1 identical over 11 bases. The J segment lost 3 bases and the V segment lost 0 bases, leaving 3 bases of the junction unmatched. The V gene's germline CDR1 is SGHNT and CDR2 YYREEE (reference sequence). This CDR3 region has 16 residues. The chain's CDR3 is CASSLAGDRGTDTQYF. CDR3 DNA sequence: TGTGCCAGCAGCTTGGCCGGGGACAGGGGGACAGATACGCAGTATTTT.